This T cell receptor (beta chain) was profiled in a study of cytomegalovirus exposure and HLA in healthy donors (dated by TCRdb to about 2017). As for the study more broadly: In an earlier analysis of some 550 of the donors, roughly 300 Gb of sequence data and 117 million unique TCR beta sequences from about 190 million T cells were reported. To decide whether each TCR beta V gene segment behaved as functional or pseudogenic, an earlier analysis of approximately 600 of the donors relied on high-throughput TCR beta sequencing. The genetic ancestry cluster associated with self-reported Caucasian donors included around 76% of the roughly 360 genotyped donors. About 5 DR-DQ haplotypes were handled as single units for association and clustering, since linkage in the cohort was strong. The aim of the study was to test whether cataloging public T cell receptors could identify signatures of past pathogen exposure. Across approximately 400 genotyped donors of the cohort, an average of approximately 240,000 unique TCR beta nucleotide sequences per donor were sequenced, and roughly 18% of those sequences were non-productive. Typing coverage varied by locus: roughly 629-630 donors for A, B, C, DRB1 and DQB1; about 520 for DQA1; approximately 610 for DPA1; around 490 for DPB1. Rather than drawing on any new phenotypic data, the later analysis identified candidate immune exposures from TCR beta sequences and the way those sequences occurred across donors. Every discovery cohort repertoire had been produced on one sequencing platform. Besides the first cohort of some 670 subjects, a separate validation cohort made up of 90 to 150 different subjects was used. Alongside the repertoire data, information on donor age, sex, ethnicity and CMV serostatus was compiled. In a later genetic analysis, genome-wide SNP genotypes for about three fifths of the roughly 670 donors were used, and that subset was treated as a discovery cohort. Class I and class II HLA loci were covered by the typing at four-digit resolution. High-throughput TCR immunosequencing, statistical association of individual TCRs with disease status, and machine learning were combined to predict cytomegalovirus infection status. An early release covering some 640 HLA-typed donors comprised about 300 gigabases of sequencing data and tens of millions of unique TCR sequences. The study profiled the T cell repertoires of hundreds of subjects by immunosequencing and related them to cytomegalovirus serostatus. In a later analysis, previously published TCR beta repertoires from some 640 donors were re-analyzed and high-resolution HLA genotyping was added so that TCR occurrence patterns could be studied. Results the study describes overall, beyond this receptor: The presence/absence analyses assumed that sequencing depth was roughly uniform across donors, and that assumption may not be true. In a later analysis, most CMV-associated TCR beta chains were found to appear HLA-restricted, with HLA associations seemingly driven largely by CMV exposure. A further reported finding was that TCR beta sequences accurately predicted the HLA-A and HLA-B alleles for most subjects in the first cohort. Because counts were too low, about 18 rarely observed V segments, including chromosome 9 orphons, were left out of the earlier analysis of 500 to 750 of the donors. Immune exposure information for the cohort was limited to CMV serostatus. It was suggested by the authors that the approach could potentially be generalized to other disease states and immunological phenotypes. A later analysis reported that several top co-occurrence clusters appeared linked to parvovirus B19, influenza, CMV and Epstein-Barr virus. A few of the identified cytomegalovirus-associated TCR beta chains were confirmed in vitro to be specific for cytomegalovirus antigens. Strong co-occurrence of HLA alleles, especially DR and DQ, made assigning TCR associations to individual alleles difficult. A cluster of highly shared sequence variants was judged likely to represent a technical artifact of the sequencing pipeline. Because HLA typing was unavailable for some donors at each locus, only the typed subset was used in association tests. In a later analysis, HLA-associated TCR beta chains showed more clonal expansion and lower generation probabilities than non-associated chains that were equally common. An association between a missense DCLRE1C variant and V-gene and J-gene trimming of TCR beta chains was found in a later genetic analysis and replicated in an independent cohort. While some public TCRs were present in many individuals, most TCR sequences turned up only very rarely across donors. Correlated functional status among segregating V segments might be attributable to linkage disequilibrium, but an unknown experimental factor could not be ruled out. A total of roughly 160 TCR beta chains were listed by the study as associated with cytomegalovirus. At a false discovery rate of 0.05, a later analysis linked about 16,000 TCR beta sequences to specific HLA alleles. Some IMGT-functional V segments, including TRBV6-2 and TRBV6-3, could not be told apart with the 87-base-pair reads, so those segments were excluded. A later genetic analysis reported fewer N-insertions in productive TCRs among donors in an Asian-associated ancestry cluster than the roughly 700-donor mean. The cohort was sequenced for TCR beta chains only, and without alpha or paired-chain data the features that could be detected were limited. The classifier was reported to diagnose cytomegalovirus status with high specificity and sensitivity in both the original cohort and the validation cohort. According to a later analysis, TCR association rates differed among HLA loci, with DRB1 alleles showing the most associated TCRs and HLA-C alleles showing the fewest. In an earlier analysis of a few hundred of the donors, most TCR beta V segments were observed in productive rearrangements about 90% or about 30% of the time, broadly matching IMGT annotations.

On this clone: The antigen it recognizes is unknown. No base qualities exist here, and no much larger clone lies one base off it.

Libraries were built with the immunoSEQ multiplex PCR assay. The multiplex PCR relied on a mix of 60 forward primers for TCR Vbeta segments and 13 reverse primers for TCR Jbeta segments. Amplification of the CDR3 region of rearranged TCR beta genes was performed with a multiplex PCR assay on genomic DNA. The amplified TCR beta libraries were sequenced on the Illumina HiSeq System as 87-base-pair reads. In the paper's pipeline: In a later analysis, approximately 74 million unique TCR beta chains were counted across the roughly 700 repertoires, and approximately 11 million of these chains were shared by at least two donors. Raw reads were error-corrected and collapsed into unique sequences by a nearest-neighbor algorithm in which closely related sequences were merged to remove PCR and sequencing errors. To assign V, D and J gene segments, CDR3 sequences were aligned to IMGT reference sequences. Each retained sequence needed at least a six-nucleotide match to both a V gene segment and a J gene segment. A rearrangement was called productive if the CDR3 had no stop codons and remained in frame with V and J, and every other rearrangement was called non-productive. Following IMGT convention, CDR3 was defined as the stretch from the second conserved V-encoded cysteine up to the conserved J-encoded phenylalanine. In an earlier analysis of approximately 590 of the donors, sequences lacking an unambiguous match to a single V gene segment were excluded. An earlier analysis of a few hundred of the donors called V segments functional above 56.7% productive rearrangements and segregating when the between-donor standard deviation exceeded 5%. A statistical classification framework was developed to diagnose cytomegalovirus status using the catalog of TCR beta chain sequences. V and J gene assignment, in a later analysis, came from comparing TCR nucleotide sequences with IMGT/GENE-DB human TR gene sequences. The TCRdist pipeline was used in a later analysis to assign CDR3 sequences and most-parsimonious VDJ recombination scenarios. In a later analysis, each TCR beta chain was defined by its CDR3 amino acid sequence together with its V-gene family, and reads without a unique V-gene family were excluded. As a way to deal with suspected cross-contamination and a sequencing artifact, a later analysis dropped nearly 600 nucleotide sequences that were highly shared and had low generation probability. A later analysis calculated a clonal expansion index for each public chain from normalized within-repertoire ranks of inferred template counts. In a later analysis, generation probabilities were computed using a VDJ recombination model fitted to out-of-frame rearrangements, and the results were checked against IGoR. In a later analysis, TCR-TCR, TCR-HLA and TCR-CMV co-occurrence was scored with hypergeometric tests, and a repertoire-size bias correction was applied to TCR pairs. A later analysis estimated false discovery rates by permuting HLA or CMV assignments 20 times. In a later analysis, co-occurring TCRs were grouped using DBSCAN, and TCRdist sequence similarity was added for clustering within HLA-allele-positive subsets. Repertoires with fewer than 30,000 or more than 120,000 public chains were left out of co-occurrence clustering, as were about 5 repertoires with anomalous nucleotide sharing. TCRdb limited this immuneACCESS table to in-frame rearrangements with V and J called. A share of clones is missing; checked studies link under half to unresolved V genes, and the rest is unexplained. V, J and clone size derive from that table, while D and trimming were established from the DNA sequence. Counted in this sample were some 110,000 clones; 70% to 80% of them appeared once. In total, the top ten clones hold more than 9% of the sample.

The cohort comprised 710 or so healthy bone marrow donors. At the time of sampling, every cohort member was nominally healthy, though immune exposures that went unrecorded were likely present. The donor was CMV seropositive and belonged to the group of more than 250 seropositive cohort members. A peripheral blood sample was collected from each donor, and TCR beta sequencing was performed on peripheral blood mononuclear cells. The Qiagen DNeasy Blood Extraction Kit was used to extract genomic DNA from the blood cell samples. The CDR3 numbers 15 residues from cysteine through phenylalanine. Solely the CDR3 DNA is kept, with 45 bases framed from the first base. CDR1 is given as SGHTA and CDR2 as FQGNSA, both from the germline V gene. The germline ends are 16 bases apart after V is trimmed by 6 bases and J by 5 bases.

Specimen: PBMCs. This clonotype was obtained from a woman aged 50 to 60 in good health and CMV-seropositive. In this chain, TRBV7-2 is recombined with TRBJ2-2, with a tentative D gene TRBD2 over 6 matching bases. The nucleotide sequence is TGTGCCAGCAGTCAAGTGCTAGGGAGGACCGGGGAGCTGTTTTTT. This yields the protein CASSQVLGRTGELFF.